These 29 T cell receptor beta chains share one sample of origin, sequenced in a study of blood T cell repertoires in COVID-19. The data were produced by immunoSEQ multiplex PCR, yet TCRdb's version contains in-frame clones alone and is incomplete. This sample has about 240,000 clones, with 86% found just once. The sequencing sample was made of peripheral blood. The receptors come from a man at least 80 years old with acute or convalescent COVID-19.

In its sample, this clone was seen once. This chain joins TRBV5-1 and TRBJ2-7, with 8 positions matching TRBD1. The CDR3 sequence is 16 residues long. The V gene end was trimmed by 0 bases and the J gene end by 1 base; junction bases not matched to a gene: 6. Germline CDR1 SGHRS, CDR2 YFSETQ. The CDR3 here is CASSLGGTGSSYEQYF. CDR3 DNA sequence: TGCGCCAGCAGCTTGGGGGGGACAGGTAGTTCCTACGAGCAGTACTTC.

This clone was observed once. The CDR3: CASSQDRQGGSSGNTIYF. Written as DNA, the CDR3 is TGTGCCAGCAGCCAAGATCGGCAGGGTGGTAGTTCTGGAAACACCATATATTTT. The chain links TRBV4-2 to TRBJ1-3; a weak D match, TRBD1 (5 bases). The CDR3 covers 18 residues. V was pared by 0 bases and J by 1 base, with 16 bases between. CDR1 LGHNA and CDR2 YNFKEQ come from the germline V gene.

The chain links TRBV7-2 to TRBJ1-2; possibly TRBD1 for D (6 bases). This CDR3 is 14 amino acids long. Germline CDR1 reads SGHTA; CDR2 reads FQGNSA. The V and J ends lost 5 bases and 6 bases respectively, with 16 bases between them. The CDR3 spells CASSGIQGRDGYTF. The CDR3 coding sequence is TGTGCCAGCAGCGGAATCCAGGGGAGGGATGGCTACACCTTC.

The chain is built from TRBV7-9 and TRBJ1-2; D is perhaps TRBD1 (6 bases). V was pared by 4 bases and J by 3 bases, with 6 bases between. The CDR3 extends over 12 amino acids. Germline lookup yields CDR1 SEHNR and CDR2 FQNEAQ (reference sequence). Here the CDR3 reads CASSSGDYGYTF. The CDR3 DNA sequence: TGTGCCAGCAGCTCAGGGGACTATGGCTACACCTTC.

The V and J genes are TRBV6-6 and TRBJ1-1, with a weak D call TRBD1 (5 bases). This CDR3 is built from 14 residues. The V end was cut by 2 bases, the J end by 1 base, with 8 bases between. Germline V gene data show CDR1 as MNHNY and CDR2 as SVGAGI (reference sequence). The CDR3 sequence: CASSYRQGNTEAFF. Written as DNA, the CDR3 is TGTGCCAGCAGTTACAGGCAGGGGAACACTGAAGCTTTCTTT.

The chain carries TRBV11-2 and TRBJ2-7, with D possibly TRBD2 on 6 matching bases. Per the germline V gene, CDR1 is SGHAT and CDR2 is FQNNGV. Trimming pared 6 bases from V and 2 bases from J, leaving 8 bases between. The length of the CDR3 is 12 residues. The CDR3 nucleotides read TGTGCCAGCAGGTCGGGGGCCTACGAGCAGTACTTC. Protein: CASRSGAYEQYF.

V usage is TRBV6-5 and J usage is TRBJ1-1, with D maybe TRBD1 (5 bases). Germline assignment: CDR1 MNHEY and CDR2 SVGAGI. The CDR3 spans 13 residues. Trimming took off 6 bases at V and 8 bases at J, with 16 bases between the two ends. Written as DNA, the CDR3 is TGTGCCAGCAGATCTACAGGAGTGGAGGAAGCTTTCTTT. Protein: CASRSTGVEEAFF.

This rearrangement joins TRBV15 to TRBJ2-5; tentatively, D is TRBD2 (6 bases). Germline V gene sequence: CDR1 LNHNV, CDR2 YYDKDF (reference sequence). The CDR3 runs 18 residues. The ends were cut back, 0 bases at V and 0 bases at J, with 17 bases in the middle. CDR3 in amino acids: CATSRDFMGGGHQETQYF. Here the CDR3 DNA reads TGTGCCACCAGCAGAGATTTTATGGGGGGAGGCCACCAAGAGACCCAGTACTTC.

This chain joins TRBV6-5 and TRBJ1-2; 10 bases are a match to TRBD1. CDR1 and CDR2 (germline): MNHEY, SVGAGI. The CDR3 covers 15 residues. Germline trimming cut 0 bases from V and 4 bases from J; bases unmatched to any gene: 2. The CDR3 bases are TGTGCCAGCAGTTACTCGACAGGGGGCATCTATGGCTACACCTTC. It specifies CASSYSTGGIYGYTF.

The V call is TRBV19, the J call TRBJ1-1; weak D call: TRBD1 (5 bases). Germline V gene lookup returns CDR1 LNHDA and CDR2 SQIVND (reference sequence). The CDR3 length is 21 residues. V dropped 7 bases and J dropped 0 bases, with 33 bases sitting between them. The CDR3 protein is CASTPRGGEFLNYAMNTEAFF. DNA of the CDR3: TGTGCCAGTACCCCCCGCGGGGGGGAATTTCTTAACTATGCCATGAACACTGAAGCTTTCTTT.

This clone was recorded only once. The chain couples TRBV9 to TRBJ2-3; TRBD2 matches at 13 bases. Per germline, CDR1 SGDLS and CDR2 YYNGEE. This CDR3 spans 18 amino acids. V shed 3 bases and J 1 base; nucleotides not matched to a gene: 8. The CDR3 is CASSAGLAGFLGTDTQYF. The CDR3 bases are TGTGCCAGCAGCGCGGGACTAGCGGGATTTCTAGGCACAGATACGCAGTATTTT.

V usage is TRBV2 and J usage is TRBJ1-2; D might be TRBD1 (5 bases). The CDR3 runs 13 residues. Looked up from germline, CDR1 is SNHLY and CDR2 is FYNNEI. The V and J ends lost 5 bases and 1 base respectively, with 8 bases between them. The CDR3 DNA reads as TGTGCCAGCAGTCCCGACAGTAACTATGGCTACACCTTC. Its protein product is CASSPDSNYGYTF.

The chain carries TRBV20-1 and TRBJ2-1; no definite D call. Germline lookup yields CDR1 DFQATT and CDR2 SNEGSKA (reference sequence). The CDR3 consists of 10 residues. V lost 6 bases to trimming and J lost 4 bases, with 4 bases between them. The CDR3 coding sequence is TGCAGTGCGCGGTACAATGAGCAGTTCTTC. Amino acid sequence: CSARYNEQFF.

The V gene is TRBV3-1 (or the pseudogene TRBV3-2), the J gene TRBJ2-1; D ambiguous. The CDR3 has 11 residues. Germline CDR1 reads LGHDT; CDR2 reads YNNKEL (reference sequence). Trimming left V 4 bases short and J 6 bases short, with 4 bases between. The CDR3 here is CASSRGNEQFF. The CDR3 coding sequence is TGTGCCAGCAGCCGCGGCAATGAGCAGTTCTTC.

CDR3 in amino acids: CASSLTSGTGITEAFF. Written as DNA, the CDR3 is TGCGCCAGCAGCCTAACGTCCGGGACAGGGATCACTGAAGCTTTCTTT. The V and J genes are TRBV5-1 and TRBJ1-1; 9 nucleotides agree with TRBD1. Germline loops: CDR1 SGHRS, CDR2 YFSETQ. The CDR3 extends over 16 amino acids. Losses at the gene ends were 4 bases for V and 4 bases for J; bases not matched to a gene: 11.

This sequence joins TRBV28 and TRBJ1-5; D gene ambiguous. This CDR3 has 14 residues. Germline values: CDR1 MDHEN, CDR2 SYDVKM. Trimming shortened V by 3 bases and J by 2 bases, and 8 bases separated the two germline ends. Written as DNA, the CDR3 is TGTGCCAGCAGTTTGAGGGAGGGCAATCAGCCCCAGCATTTT. Translation gives CASSLREGNQPQHF.

The chain recombines TRBV5-5 with TRBJ1-1; D ambiguous. The CDR3 runs to 15 residues. CDR1 is SGHKS and CDR2 is YYEKEE in the germline V gene (reference sequence). Deletions cut 6 bases from V and 1 base from J, with 16 bases between. The CDR3 DNA reads TGTGCCAGCACCGATTTGAGTAGGAGGAACACTGAAGCTTTCTTT. This translates into CASTDLSRRNTEAFF.

This chain connects TRBV4-2 to TRBJ2-3; the match to TRBD1 covers 10 bases. V lost 4 bases and J lost 2; bases outside the gene matches: 9. The CDR3 totals 17 residues. Germline CDR1 and CDR2: LGHNA and YNFKEQ. The CDR3 region has the DNA TGTGCCAGCAGCCCAGGACAGGGGGTCGCTGTCACAGATACGCAGTATTTT. As protein: CASSPGQGVAVTDTQYF.

The chain joins TRBV7-9 to TRBJ1-2; TRBD1 matches 7 bases. Trimming removed 5 bases from V and 8 bases from J; junction bases left unmatched: 17. Looked up from germline, CDR1 is SEHNR and CDR2 is FQNEAQ (reference sequence). This CDR3 has 16 residues. In DNA form, the CDR3 reads TGTGCCAGCAGCCGCTCTGAGACAGGGCAGAGAACAGGCTACACCTTC. Encoded protein: CASSRSETGQRTGYTF. The full variable domain, its missing parts supplied by reference TRBV7-9 and TRBJ1-2, is DTGVSQNPRHKITKRGQNVTFRCDPISEHNRLYWYRQTLGQGPEFLTYFQNEAQLEKSRLLSDRFSAERPKGSFSTLEIQRTEQGDSAMYLCASSRSETGQRTGYTFGSGTRLTVV.

The chain couples TRBV19 to TRBJ1-3, with D perhaps TRBD1 (5 bases). Looked up from germline, CDR1 is LNHDA and CDR2 is SQIVND (reference sequence). This CDR3 is built from 17 residues. Trimming left V 3 bases short and J 0 bases short, with 15 bases between. The CDR3 protein is CASSILPTARSGNTIYF. The CDR3 DNA follows: TGTGCCAGTAGTATCCTCCCGACAGCCCGCTCTGGAAACACCATATATTTT.

This clone has only a few counts. The chain links TRBV5-1 to TRBJ1-5; D gene uncertain. Between the trimmed V and J ends, which lost 0 bases and 1 base, there was a span of 8 bases. The CDR3 contains 15 residues. CDR1 is SGHRS, CDR2 YFSETQ, per germline. As DNA, the CDR3 is TGCGCCAGCAGCTTGGATTCTCGGAGCAATCAGCCCCAGCATTTT. Translation: CASSLDSRSNQPQHF.

This rearrangement joins TRBV19 to TRBJ2-7; D is possibly TRBD1 (6 bases). Germline CDR1 is LNHDA and CDR2 is SQIVND (reference sequence). CDR3 size: 16 residues. Trimming took 0 bases from V and 5 from J, leaving 17 bases between them. The CDR3 spells CASSIDLADRLNEQYF. CDR3 nucleotides: TGTGCCAGTAGTATAGATCTCGCTGACAGGTTGAACGAGCAGTACTTC.

V is TRBV6-5 and J is TRBJ1-1, with 9 positions matching TRBD1. Germline loops: CDR1 MNHEY, CDR2 SVGAGI. With 4 bases clipped from V and 5 bases from J, the junction kept 5 bases outside the gene matches. CDR3 length: 14 amino acids. This chain's CDR3 is CASSSGTGRTEAFF. In nucleotides, the CDR3 is TGTGCCAGCAGTTCCGGGACAGGGAGAACTGAAGCTTTCTTT.

V is TRBV6-6 and J is TRBJ1-6; a weak D match, TRBD1 (5 bases). V shed 0 bases and J shed 7 bases, with 10 bases lying between them. This CDR3 has 15 amino acids. The germline gives CDR1 MNHNY, CDR2 SVGAGI (reference sequence). The CDR3 protein is CASSYSGARNSPLHF. As DNA, the CDR3 is TGTGCCAGCAGTTACTCAGGGGCTCGCAATTCACCCCTCCACTTT.

This chain connects TRBV6-6 to TRBJ2-5, with 7 bases lining up with TRBD2. V trimming: 5 bases; J trimming: 5 bases; junction bases outside the gene matches: 5. CDR1 is MNHNY and CDR2 is SVGAGI in the germline V gene (reference sequence). The CDR3 runs to 13 residues. The CDR3 coding sequence is TGTGCCAGCAGTGGGGAGGGGTATGAGACCCAGTACTTC. Its translation: CASSGEGYETQYF.

The chain is built from TRBV14 and TRBJ1-3; D might be TRBD1 (5 bases). This CDR3 spans 15 amino acids. Germline CDR1 SGHDN, CDR2 FVKESK. The ends were cut back, 1 base at V and 9 bases at J, with 16 bases in the middle. Written as DNA, the CDR3 is TGTGCCAGCAGCCAAGTTTCCACCGCGGGGGGCACCATATATTTT. Translation gives CASSQVSTAGGTIYF.

The J gene is TRBJ1-5, the V gene TRBV7-8; perhaps TRBD1 as D (5 bases). V lost 1 base, J lost 0 bases, and 10 bases lay in between. Germline assignment: CDR1 SGHVS and CDR2 FQNEAQ. The CDR3 runs 16 residues. The CDR3 sequence is CASSLEGAISNQPQHF. Written as DNA, the CDR3 is TGTGCCAGCAGCTTAGAAGGGGCAATTAGCAATCAGCCCCAGCATTTT.

The V and J genes are TRBV2 and TRBJ1-2; D is perhaps TRBD1 (5 bases). Germline V gives CDR1 SNHLY, CDR2 FYNNEI. Trimming stripped 8 bases from V and 6 bases from J, with 16 bases between. This CDR3 comprises 13 residues. Here the CDR3 DNA reads TGTGCCAGCGACAGCCAAGGGCTTCATGGCTACACCTTC. Encoded protein: CASDSQGLHGYTF. The variable domain in full, completed from reference TRBV2 and TRBJ1-2, reads EPEVTQTPSHQVTQMGQEVILRCVPISNHLYFYWYRQILGQKVEFLVSFYNNEISEKSEIFDDQFSVERPDGSNFTLKIRSTKLEDSAMYFCASDSQGLHGYTFGSGTRLTVV.

J is TRBJ2-6 and V is TRBV4-2; 11 nucleotides agree with TRBD2. The germline V gene has CDR1 LGHNA and CDR2 YNFKEQ. This CDR3 is built from 18 residues. Unmatched junction bases numbered 8, after V lost 4 bases and J lost 3 bases. The CDR3 sequence: CASSLLLAGVGGANVLTF. In DNA form, the CDR3 reads TGTGCCAGCAGCCTCCTACTAGCGGGAGTAGGTGGGGCCAACGTCCTGACTTTC.